The text below deals with one TCR beta chain. Its antigen is not identified. TCRdb's table, derived via immunoSEQ multiplex PCR, lists solely in-frame clones and lacks some. The sample consists of over 50,000 clones, roughly nine tenths of them appearing once. This sample stems from a study of PD-1 blockade in classical Hodgkin lymphoma. Germline V gives CDR1 LNHDA, CDR2 SQIVND (reference sequence). The germline V and J ends were trimmed by 0 bases and 9 bases, with 9 bases remaining between them. This CDR3 has 13 residues. Study observations and caveats: Healthy donors reportedly exceeded newly diagnosed patients in baseline TCR diversity. Whatever underlies the repertoire differences (possibly disease activity or prior therapy) remains undefined. In CD4+ cells, TCR diversity went up significantly by C4D1, but in CD8+ cells it did not.

Time point meaning: cycle 4 day 1 (C4D1), after five to seven weeks of nivolumab. Every single patient, without exception, relapsed after autologous stem cell transplantation, and brentuximab vedotin exposure varied. Best responses fell into complete response, partial response or progressive disease. Source: peripheral blood mononuclear cells (PBMCs), taken before the fourth cycle of nivolumab. The receptor was derived from a human donor with classical Hodgkin lymphoma. The chain uses TRBV19 and TRBJ1-5, with a possible D match to TRBD1 (6 bases). The chain's CDR3 is CASSIEDRRPQHF. For the CDR3, the DNA is TGTGCCAGTAGTATAGAAGACAGGAGGCCCCAGCATTTT.